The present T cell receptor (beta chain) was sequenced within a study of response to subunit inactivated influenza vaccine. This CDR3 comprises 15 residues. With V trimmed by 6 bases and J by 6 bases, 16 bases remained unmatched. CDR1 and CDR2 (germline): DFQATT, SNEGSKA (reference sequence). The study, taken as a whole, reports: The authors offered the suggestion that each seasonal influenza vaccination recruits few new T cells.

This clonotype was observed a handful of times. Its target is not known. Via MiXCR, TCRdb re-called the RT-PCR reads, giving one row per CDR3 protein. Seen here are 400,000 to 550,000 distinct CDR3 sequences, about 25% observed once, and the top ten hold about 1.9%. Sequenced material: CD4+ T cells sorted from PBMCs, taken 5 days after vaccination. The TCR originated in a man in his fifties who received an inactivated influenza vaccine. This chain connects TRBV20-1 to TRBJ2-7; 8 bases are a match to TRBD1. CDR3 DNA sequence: TGCAGTGCCAGTTCCATCGGACAGGGTGGACTCGAGCAGTACTTC. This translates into CSASSIGQGGLEQYF.